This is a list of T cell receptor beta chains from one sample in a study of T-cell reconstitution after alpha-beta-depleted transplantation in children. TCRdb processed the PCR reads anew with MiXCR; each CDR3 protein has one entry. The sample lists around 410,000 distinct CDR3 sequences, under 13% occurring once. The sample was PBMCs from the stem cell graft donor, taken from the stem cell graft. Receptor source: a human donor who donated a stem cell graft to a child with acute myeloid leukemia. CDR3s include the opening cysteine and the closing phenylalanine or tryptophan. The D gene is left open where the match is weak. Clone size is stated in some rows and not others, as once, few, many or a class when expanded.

CASSEVVGRSTEAFF,TGTGCCAGCAGTGAAGTCGTAGGGCGGAGCACTGAAGCTTTCTTT,few,TRBJ1-1,.,TRBV6-1,15
CASSLNPGATYEQYF,TGTGCCAGCAGCTTAAACCCGGGAGCAACCTACGAGCAGTACTTC,few,TRBJ2-7,.,TRBV5-5,15
CASSHSGSSYNEQFF,TGCGCCAGCAGCCATAGCGGCAGCTCCTACAATGAGCAGTTCTTC,few,TRBJ2-1,.,TRBV4-1,15
CASESEGGNQPQHF,TGTGCCAGCGAGAGCGAGGGGGGCAATCAGCCCCAGCATTTT,many,TRBJ1-5,.,TRBV10-3,14
CASMVGELFF,TGTGCCAGCATGGTGGGGGAGCTGTTTTTT,few,TRBJ2-2,.,TRBV6-2/TRBV6-3,10
CASILQSTGELFF,TGTGCCAGCATCTTACAGAGCACCGGGGAGCTGTTTTTT,few,TRBJ2-2,.,TRBV12-3/TRBV12-4,13
CASSLQGGETDTQYF,TGTGCCAGCAGTTTGCAGGGAGGGGAGACAGATACGCAGTATTTT,few,TRBJ2-3,TRBD2,TRBV27,15
CASSPGRGQANTEAFF,TGTGCCAGCTCACCGGGAAGGGGGCAAGCGAACACTGAAGCTTTCTTT,.,TRBJ1-1,TRBD1,TRBV18,16
CSVADSNQPQHF,TGCAGCGTTGCGGACAGCAATCAGCCCCAGCATTTT,many,TRBJ1-5,.,TRBV29-1,12
CASTKGGDTEAFF,TGTGCCAGCACTAAAGGGGGGGACACTGAAGCTTTCTTT,few,TRBJ1-1,.,TRBV6-5,13
CASSLVLGGARGHEQFF,TGTGCCAGCAGCCTGGTTCTTGGGGGGGCTCGTGGACATGAGCAGTTCTTC,.,TRBJ2-1,.,TRBV12-3/TRBV12-4,17
CASSSGPQSDTGELFF,TGCGCCAGCAGCTCGGGACCCCAAAGTGACACCGGGGAGCTGTTTTTT,medium-sized,TRBJ2-2,.,TRBV5-1,16
CASSLRPRDGQETQYF,TGTGCCAGCTCATTACGTCCACGGGACGGTCAAGAGACCCAGTACTTC,few,TRBJ2-5,.,TRBV18,16
CASSKWTAREETQYF,TGTGCCAGCAGTAAATGGACCGCCAGGGAAGAGACCCAGTACTTC,few,TRBJ2-5,.,TRBV7-2,15
CASSVTPDGTGELFF,TGTGCCAGCAGCGTAACTCCCGACGGCACCGGGGAGCTGTTTTTT,.,TRBJ2-2,.,TRBV9,15
CASSLSPVWHQPQHF,TGTGCCAGCAGTTTATCCCCCGTCTGGCATCAGCCCCAGCATTTT,.,TRBJ1-5,.,TRBV12-3/TRBV12-4,15
CASSWWDGKYEQYF,TGCGCCAGCAGCTGGTGGGACGGAAAGTACGAGCAGTACTTC,few,TRBJ2-7,.,TRBV5-1,14
CASSFREGSDTQYF,TGTGCCAGTAGTTTTCGGGAGGGCTCAGATACGCAGTATTTT,.,TRBJ2-3,TRBD2,TRBV19,14
CASSARVGQGYEQYF,TGTGCCAGCAGCGCAAGAGTGGGACAAGGATACGAGCAGTACTTC,few,TRBJ2-7,.,TRBV7-2,15
CAWSVGKRGINYGYTF,TGTGCCTGGAGTGTGGGTAAACGGGGCATTAACTATGGCTACACCTTC,few,TRBJ1-2,.,TRBV30,16
CASSSTGSDYGYTF,TGTGCCAGCAGTTCGACAGGGTCGGACTATGGCTACACCTTC,few,TRBJ1-2,TRBD1,TRBV12-3/TRBV12-4,14
CASSLAISVNLGNEQFF,TGTGCCAGCAGCTTAGCCATCTCTGTCAATCTAGGGAATGAGCAGTTCTTC,.,TRBJ2-1,.,TRBV7-6,17
CASSQDVQPSYEQYF,TGCGCCAGCAGCCAAGATGTGCAGCCGTCCTACGAGCAGTACTTC,.,TRBJ2-7,.,TRBV4-3,15
CASSRTGGYEQFF,TGTGCCAGCAGCAGGACAGGGGGCTATGAGCAGTTCTTC,.,TRBJ2-1,TRBD1,TRBV7-9,13
CASSYRTGLNEQYF,TGTGCCAGCAGTTATCGGACAGGGCTCAACGAGCAGTACTTC,few,TRBJ2-7,TRBD1,TRBV27,14
CASSEEVTRVGYGYTF,TGTGCCAGCAGTGAAGAAGTGACCAGGGTGGGGTATGGCTACACCTTC,.,TRBJ1-2,.,TRBV6-1,16
CASSFVGANTGELFF,TGTGCCAGCAGTTTTGTGGGTGCGAACACCGGGGAGCTGTTTTTT,few,TRBJ2-2,.,TRBV6-5,15
CAFKVAGELFF,TGTGCCTTCAAGGTGGCCGGGGAGCTGTTTTTT,many,TRBJ2-2,.,TRBV30,11
CASSLVASDQETQYF,TGCGCCAGCAGCTTGGTAGCTAGCGACCAAGAGACCCAGTACTTC,.,TRBJ2-5,.,TRBV5-1,15
CSAGPGGETQYF,TGCAGCGCGGGACCTGGGGGGGAGACCCAGTACTTC,few,TRBJ2-5,.,TRBV20-1,12
CAISESTRRGAYNEQFF,TGTGCCATCAGTGAGTCGACTCGGCGGGGGGCCTACAATGAGCAGTTCTTC,few,TRBJ2-1,TRBD2,TRBV10-3,17
CASSLGPLGETQYF,TGTGCTAGCAGCTTGGGACCCCTTGGAGAGACCCAGTACTTC,many,TRBJ2-5,.,TRBV7-7,14
CASSYAGEDTQYF,TGTGCCAGCAGCTACGCGGGAGAAGATACGCAGTATTTT,many,TRBJ2-3,TRBD2,TRBV7-2,13
CSVAPGSSYSGANVLTF,TGCAGCGTTGCCCCAGGGTCCTCCTACTCTGGGGCCAACGTCCTGACTTTC,few,TRBJ2-6,.,TRBV29-1,17
CSVLGQGGNTIYF,TGCAGCGTACTCGGACAGGGAGGAAACACCATATATTTT,.,TRBJ1-3,TRBD1,TRBV29-1,13
CASSQDGRLPAEQFF,TGCGCCAGCAGCCAAGACGGTAGGCTCCCCGCGGAGCAGTTCTTC,many,TRBJ2-1,.,TRBV4-3,15
CASSHGTSGETQYF,TGCGCCAGCAGCCATGGGACTAGCGGAGAGACCCAGTACTTC,once,TRBJ2-5,TRBD2,TRBV5-1,14
CSVEFGLGETQYF,TGCAGCGTTGAATTTGGGCTTGGAGAGACCCAGTACTTC,.,TRBJ2-5,.,TRBV29-1,13
CASSKGLAGGLSYNEQFF,TGTGCCAGCAGCAAGGGACTAGCGGGAGGTTTGTCCTACAATGAGCAGTTCTTC,.,TRBJ2-1,TRBD2,TRBV11-2,18
CASSSYKTGRFRELFF,TGTGCCAGCAGCAGTTACAAGACAGGGCGGTTCCGGGAGCTGTTTTTT,few,TRBJ2-2,TRBD1,TRBV6-7,16
CASSDRQGVYEQYF,TGTGCCAGCAGTGACAGACAGGGGGTCTACGAGCAGTACTTC,few,TRBJ2-7,TRBD1,TRBV6-1,14
CASSLALGFNQPQHF,TGTGCCAGCAGTTTAGCGCTGGGTTTCAATCAGCCCCAGCATTTT,few,TRBJ1-5,.,TRBV12-3/TRBV12-4,15
CSVSRTSNEKLFF,TGCAGCGTTTCGAGAACTTCTAATGAAAAACTGTTTTTT,once,TRBJ1-4,.,TRBV29-1,13
CSAPTQGVNTEAFF,TGCAGTGCTCCCACACAGGGGGTGAACACTGAAGCTTTCTTT,few,TRBJ1-1,TRBD1,TRBV20-1,14
CASSLGDRATDTQYF,TGTGCCAGCAGTCTAGGGGACAGGGCAACTGATACGCAGTATTTT,many,TRBJ2-3,TRBD1,TRBV27,15
CSARETAHSNQPQHF,TGCAGTGCTAGAGAAACGGCCCATAGCAATCAGCCCCAGCATTTT,few,TRBJ1-5,.,TRBV20-1,15
CASSHQARVNEQFF,TGCGCCAGCAGCCATCAGGCCAGGGTCAATGAGCAGTTCTTC,many,TRBJ2-1,.,TRBV4-3,14
CASSQSGGQGFEKLFF,TGTGCCAGCAGCCAGAGTGGAGGACAGGGTTTTGAAAAACTGTTTTTT,.,TRBJ1-4,TRBD1,TRBV4-2,16
CASSLALGPYEQYF,TGTGCCAGCAGCTTAGCCCTGGGGCCCTACGAGCAGTACTTC,few,TRBJ2-7,.,TRBV7-2,14
CASSLVGDVGQPQHF,TGCGCCAGCAGCTTGGTGGGGGACGTAGGACAGCCCCAGCATTTT,few,TRBJ1-5,.,TRBV5-1,15
CASSPPPGLARLETQYF,TGTGCCAGCAGCCCACCGCCGGGACTAGCGCGACTGGAGACCCAGTACTTC,.,TRBJ2-5,TRBD2,TRBV7-9,17